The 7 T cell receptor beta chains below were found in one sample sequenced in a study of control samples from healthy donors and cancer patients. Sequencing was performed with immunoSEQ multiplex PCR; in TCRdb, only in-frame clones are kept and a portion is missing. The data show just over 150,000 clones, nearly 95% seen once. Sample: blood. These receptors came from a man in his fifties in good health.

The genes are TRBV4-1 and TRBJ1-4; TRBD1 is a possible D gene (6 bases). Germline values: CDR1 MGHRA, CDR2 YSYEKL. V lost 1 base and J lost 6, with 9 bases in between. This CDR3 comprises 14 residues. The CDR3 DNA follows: TGCGCCAGCAGCCAAGGCGGGGGGCATGAAAAACTGTTTTTT. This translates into CASSQGGGHEKLFF.

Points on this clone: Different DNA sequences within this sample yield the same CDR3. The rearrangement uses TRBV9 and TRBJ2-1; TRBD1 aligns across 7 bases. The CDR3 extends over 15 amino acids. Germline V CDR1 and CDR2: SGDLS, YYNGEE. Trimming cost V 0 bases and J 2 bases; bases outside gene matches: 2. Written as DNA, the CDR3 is TGTGCCAGCAGCGTAGGACAGGGAGCCTACAATGAGCAGTTCTTC. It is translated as CASSVGQGAYNEQFF.

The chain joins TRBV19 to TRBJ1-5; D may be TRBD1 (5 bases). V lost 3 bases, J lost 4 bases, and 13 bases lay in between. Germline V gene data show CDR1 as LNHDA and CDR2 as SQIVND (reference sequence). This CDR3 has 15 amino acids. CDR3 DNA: TGTGCCAGTAGTATCTATCGGGGGAGGAATCAGCCCCAGCATTTT. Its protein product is CASSIYRGRNQPQHF.

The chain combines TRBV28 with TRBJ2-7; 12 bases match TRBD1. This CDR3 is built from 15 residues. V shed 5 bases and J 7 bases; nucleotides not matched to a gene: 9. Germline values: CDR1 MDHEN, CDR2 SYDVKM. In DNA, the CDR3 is TGTGCCAGCAGTAGCACCGGGACAGGGGGCTGGGAGCAGTACTTC. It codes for CASSSTGTGGWEQYF.

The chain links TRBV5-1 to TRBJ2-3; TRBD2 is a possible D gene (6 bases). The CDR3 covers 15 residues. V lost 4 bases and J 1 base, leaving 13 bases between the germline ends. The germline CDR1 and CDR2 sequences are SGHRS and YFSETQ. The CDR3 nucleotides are TGCGCCAGCAGCCTAGGGGACTCAGGCACAGATACGCAGTATTTT. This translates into CASSLGDSGTDTQYF. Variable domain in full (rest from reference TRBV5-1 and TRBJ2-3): KAGVTQTPRYLIKTRGQQVTLSCSPISGHRSVSWYQQTPGQGLQFLFEYFSETQRNKGNFPGRFSGRQFSNSRSEMNVSTLELGDSALYLCASSLGDSGTDTQYFGPGTRLTVL.

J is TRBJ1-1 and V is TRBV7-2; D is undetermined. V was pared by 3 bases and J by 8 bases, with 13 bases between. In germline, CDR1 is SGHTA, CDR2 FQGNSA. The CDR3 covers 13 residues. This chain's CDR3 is CASSFDLGREAFF. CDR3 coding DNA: TGTGCCAGCAGCTTCGATTTAGGCAGAGAAGCTTTCTTT.

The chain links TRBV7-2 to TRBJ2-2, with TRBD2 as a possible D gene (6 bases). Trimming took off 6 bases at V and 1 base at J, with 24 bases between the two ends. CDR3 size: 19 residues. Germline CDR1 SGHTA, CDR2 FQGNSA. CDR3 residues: CASRLGGRRGVMNTGELFF. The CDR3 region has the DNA TGTGCCAGCAGACTAGGAGGGAGGCGAGGGGTTATGAACACCGGGGAGCTGTTTTTT.